One and the same sample provided the 22 T cell receptor beta chains below, sequenced in a study of OX40 agonist ivuxolimab in advanced cancers. The assay was immunoSEQ multiplex PCR, and TCRdb's table has in-frame clones only and misses some. The table records about 67,000 clones, approximately 89% of them present only once. The input for sequencing was CD4+ or CD8+ T cells sorted from blood, taken in a trial of the OX40 agonist ivuxolimab. Receptors originate from an adult with an advanced solid tumor such as melanoma, head and neck, liver or kidney cancer.

CDR3 in DNA: TGTGCCAGTAACGAGCCCCCCGGCTACAATGAGCAGTTCTTC. Translated, it gives CASNEPPGYNEQFF. This chain uses TRBV19 with TRBJ2-1, with no clear D. The CDR3 loop spans 14 amino acids. Germline V gene lookup returns CDR1 LNHDA and CDR2 SQIVND (reference sequence). The V and J ends lost 7 bases and 3 bases respectively, with 13 bases between them.

The chain combines TRBV7-3 with TRBJ2-3; TRBD2 matches 9 bases. V was clipped by 1 base and J by 4 bases; unmatched bases: 6. The CDR3 contains 16 residues. CDR1 is SGHTA and CDR2 is FQGTGA in the germline V gene. In DNA, the CDR3 is TGTGCCAGCAGCTTAATGTCTAGCGGGATCTCAGATACGCAGTATTTT. This codes for CASSLMSSGISDTQYF.

The CDR3 DNA follows: TGTGCCAGCGCCCGTTTAAGCACAGATACGCAGTATTTT. Amino acids: CASARLSTDTQYF. The chain links TRBV6-5 to TRBJ2-3; D not resolved. The CDR3 has 13 residues. Germline assignment: CDR1 MNHEY and CDR2 SVGAGI. V was trimmed by 8 bases and J by 0 bases, leaving 9 bases between them.

The chain has TRBV4-2 and TRBJ2-5; TRBD2 agrees at 11 bases. The J call is doubtful: the DNA matches TRBJ2-7 better. The CDR3 spans 15 residues. Germline CDR1 and CDR2: LGHNA and YNFKEQ. CDR3 nucleotide sequence: TGTGCCAGCAGCCAAGAACTAGCGGGAGTGAGCGAGCAGTACTTC. This translates into CASSQELAGVSEQYF.

V is TRBV18 and J is TRBJ1-1; 9 nucleotides align to TRBD1. Germline CDR1 is KGHSH and CDR2 is LQKENI. The CDR3 length is 16 residues. With 5 bases clipped from V and 1 base from J, the junction kept 8 bases outside the gene matches. CDR3 bases: TGTGCCAGCTCAACAAACAGGGGGCTCTGGAACACTGAAGCTTTCTTT. It is translated as CASSTNRGLWNTEAFF.

The gene calls are TRBV14 and TRBJ2-7; D possibly corresponds to TRBD2 (5 bases). The CDR3 runs to 14 residues. CDR1 is SGHDN, CDR2 FVKESK, per germline. The V end lost 3 bases, the J end lost 2 bases, and 11 bases lay between the germline ends. The CDR3, as DNA: TGTGCCAGCAGCCAGGCTAGCCGACCCTACGAGCAGTACTTC. Translated, it gives CASSQASRPYEQYF.

Only one count was recorded for this clone. The J gene is TRBJ1-2, the V gene TRBV9; weak D call: TRBD1 (5 bases). Germline CDR1 SGDLS, CDR2 YYNGEE. The length of the CDR3 is 15 residues. V was shortened by 4 bases and J by 5 bases, with 18 bases between the two germline ends. CDR3 bases: TGTGCCAGCAGCCCCAAGACGGGGAAGGGGTATGGCTACACCTTC. Translating it yields CASSPKTGKGYGYTF.

The V and J genes are TRBV19 and TRBJ2-2, with D tentatively TRBD1 (5 bases). The CDR3 has 15 amino acids. CDR1 LNHDA and CDR2 SQIVND come from the germline V gene (reference sequence). V lost 3 bases to trimming and J lost 2 bases, with 10 bases between them. The DNA of the CDR3 is TGTGCCAGTAGTATGGAAGACAGCAACACCGGGGAGCTGTTTTTT. Translation: CASSMEDSNTGELFF. Full variable domain (remainder filled in from reference TRBV19 and TRBJ2-2): DGGITQSPKYLFRKEGQNVTLSCEQNLNHDAMYWYRQDPGQGLRLIYYSQIVNDFQKGDIAEGYSVSREKKESFPLTVTSAQKNPTAFYLCASSMEDSNTGELFFGEGSRLTVL.

This clone was recorded once. The chain is built from TRBV4-1 and TRBJ2-1, with 8 bases matching TRBD2. The ends lost 2 bases at V and 12 bases at J; junction bases unmatched: 12. This CDR3 has 15 residues. Germline CDR1 reads MGHRA; CDR2 reads YSYEKL. The DNA for the CDR3 is TGCGCCAGCAGCCAAAGTATTAGGCGGGAGGATTTGCAGTTCTTC. Translated, it gives CASSQSIRREDLQFF.

The V and J genes are TRBV5-1 and TRBJ1-1; 8 nucleotides match TRBD1. In germline, CDR1 is SGHRS, CDR2 YFSETQ. This CDR3 comprises 16 residues. V shed 1 base, J shed 4 bases, and the junction held 9 bases outside the gene matches. The CDR3 region has the DNA TGCGCCAGCAGCTTGTCCGCAGGGGGCCTTGGCACTGAAGCTTTCTTT. Its translation is CASSLSAGGLGTEAFF.

The rearrangement links TRBV7-8 to TRBJ1-2, with D hard to call. Germline CDR1 is SGHVS and CDR2 is FQNEAQ. The CDR3 runs 13 residues. V was clipped by 3 bases and J by 5 bases, with 10 bases between them. The chain's CDR3 is CASSLDPMYGYTF. As DNA, the CDR3 is TGTGCCAGCAGCTTGGACCCGATGTATGGCTACACCTTC.

The rearrangement joins TRBV28 to TRBJ2-3; D is possibly TRBD2 (5 bases). The CDR3 has 18 residues. The V and J ends lost 2 bases and 0 bases respectively, with 18 bases between them. Germline CDR1 and CDR2: MDHEN and SYDVKM. CDR3 residues: CASSLEEVLAGSTDTQYF. The CDR3 DNA is TGTGCCAGCAGTTTAGAGGAGGTATTAGCCGGGAGCACAGATACGCAGTATTTT.

The rearrangement links TRBV7-8 to TRBJ1-1; D ambiguous. Germline loops: CDR1 SGHVS, CDR2 FQNEAQ. The CDR3 loop spans 13 amino acids. Trimming took off 5 bases at V and 9 bases at J, with 16 bases between the two ends. The CDR3 is CASSKEGELQAFF. CDR3 nucleotide sequence: TGTGCCAGCAGCAAGGAAGGAGAGTTACAAGCTTTCTTT. Using reference TRBV7-8 and TRBJ1-1 for the parts outside the CDR3, the full variable domain is GAGVSQSPRYKVAKRGQDVALRCDPISGHVSLFWYQQALGQGPEFLTYFQNEAQLDKSGLPSDRFFAERPEGSVSTLKIQRTQQEDSAVYLCASSKEGELQAFFGQGTRLTVV.

The rearrangement links TRBV15 to TRBJ2-1; possibly TRBD2 for D (5 bases). CDR1 and CDR2 from the germline V gene are LNHNV and YYDKDF (reference sequence). The CDR3 totals 17 residues. V was trimmed by 2 bases and J by 4 bases, leaving 18 bases between them. As DNA, the CDR3 is TGTGCCACCAGCAGAAATAGCGCCGGCGCCGCATACAATGAGCAGTTCTTC. It is translated as CATSRNSAGAAYNEQFF.

The J gene is TRBJ2-1, the V gene TRBV7-9; 13 bases fit TRBD2. This CDR3 is 15 amino acids long. Germline V gene lookup returns CDR1 SEHNR and CDR2 FQNEAQ (reference sequence). The V gene end was trimmed by 1 base and the J gene end by 8 bases; junction bases not matched to a gene: 2. Here the CDR3 reads CASSLVGLAGDEQFF. CDR3 coding DNA: TGTGCCAGCAGCTTAGTTGGACTAGCGGGAGATGAGCAGTTCTTC.

As to this clone: This same CDR3 is encoded by further DNA sequences in the sample. The V call is TRBV5-1, the J call TRBJ1-1, with 8 bases fitting TRBD1. CDR3 length: 15 residues. The germline gives CDR1 SGHRS, CDR2 YFSETQ. V trimming: 0 bases; J trimming: 5 bases; junction bases outside the gene matches: 6. The DNA for the CDR3 is TGCGCCAGCAGCTTGGATGGCAGGGGGCTGACTGAAGCTTTCTTT. Protein: CASSLDGRGLTEAFF. Combining the CDR3 with reference TRBV5-1 and TRBJ1-1 gives the whole variable domain KAGVTQTPRYLIKTRGQQVTLSCSPISGHRSVSWYQQTPGQGLQFLFEYFSETQRNKGNFPGRFSGRQFSNSRSEMNVSTLELGDSALYLCASSLDGRGLTEAFFGQGTRLTVV.

A single count supports this clone. The J gene is TRBJ2-7, the V gene TRBV7-2; D might be TRBD2 (6 bases). Trimming shortened V by 4 bases and J by 1 base, and 8 bases separated the two germline ends. The CDR3 sequence is 13 residues long. Germline V gene sequence: CDR1 SGHTA, CDR2 FQGNSA. The CDR3 spells CASSSGDSYEQYF. The CDR3 coding sequence is TGTGCCAGCAGCTCGGGGGATTCCTACGAGCAGTACTTC.

This chain uses TRBV27 with TRBJ2-7, with 8 bases fitting TRBD1. The CDR3 is 15 amino acids. Looked up from germline, CDR1 is MNHEY and CDR2 is SMNVEV (reference sequence). Trimming took 3 bases from V and 4 from J; bases not matched to a gene: 8. CDR3 loop: CASSFGQGRVYEQYF. The CDR3 DNA follows: TGTGCCAGCAGTTTTGGACAGGGAAGGGTTTACGAGCAGTACTTC.

The sample holds one count of this clone. The rearrangement joins TRBV28 to TRBJ1-4; 7 bases match TRBD1. Losses at the gene ends were 7 bases for V and 8 bases for J; bases not matched to a gene: 10. The CDR3 is 14 residues long. Per germline, CDR1 MDHEN and CDR2 SYDVKM. The CDR3 region is CASTVVGGGEKLFF. The CDR3 DNA is TGTGCCAGCACCGTAGTAGGGGGCGGGGAAAAACTGTTTTTT.

Note on this clone: This sample also contains other DNA sequences that code for the same CDR3. The J gene is TRBJ2-1, the V gene TRBV27; 12 positions match TRBD2. Looked up from germline, CDR1 is MNHEY and CDR2 is SMNVEV (reference sequence). The CDR3 sequence is 15 residues long. V shed 8 bases, J shed 4 bases, and the junction held 6 bases outside the gene matches. Written as DNA, the CDR3 is TGTGCCAGCTCCCCCGGGACTAGCGGGTACAATGAGCAGTTCTTC. Its protein product is CASSPGTSGYNEQFF.

In the case of this clone: Other DNA sequences in the sample encode the same CDR3. This chain links TRBV19 with TRBJ1-2; TRBD1 agrees at 9 bases. The junction had 3 bases not matched to a gene; V was cut back by 5 bases and J by 2 bases. Germline-derived CDR1 and CDR2 are LNHDA and SQIVND (reference sequence). The CDR3 spans 14 residues. Here the CDR3 DNA reads TGTGCCAGTAGTCCCGGACAGGGGAACTATGGCTACACCTTC. This codes for CASSPGQGNYGYTF.

The chain couples TRBV9 to TRBJ2-7; 12 bases fit TRBD1. Looked up from germline, CDR1 is SGDLS and CDR2 is YYNGEE. Losses at the gene ends were 2 bases for V and 4 bases for J; bases not matched to a gene: 4. The CDR3 is 15 amino acids. The CDR3 DNA is TGTGCCAGCAGCGTGGGGACAGGGGGCTTTTACGAGCAGTACTTC. This sequence encodes CASSVGTGGFYEQYF.